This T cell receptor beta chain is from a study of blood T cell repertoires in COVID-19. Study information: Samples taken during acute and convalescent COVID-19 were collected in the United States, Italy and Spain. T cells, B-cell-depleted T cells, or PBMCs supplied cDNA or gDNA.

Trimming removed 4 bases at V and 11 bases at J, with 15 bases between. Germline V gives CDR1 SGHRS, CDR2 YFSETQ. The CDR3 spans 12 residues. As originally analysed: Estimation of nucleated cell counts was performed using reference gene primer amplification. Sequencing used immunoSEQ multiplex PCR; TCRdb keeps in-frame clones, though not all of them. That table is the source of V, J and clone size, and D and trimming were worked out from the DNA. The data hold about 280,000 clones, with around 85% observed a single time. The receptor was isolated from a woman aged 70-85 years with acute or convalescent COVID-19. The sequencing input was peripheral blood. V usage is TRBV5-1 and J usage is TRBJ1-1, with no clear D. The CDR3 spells CASSTPGLGAFF. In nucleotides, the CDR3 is TGCGCCAGCAGCACCCCCGGACTCGGGGCTTTCTTT.